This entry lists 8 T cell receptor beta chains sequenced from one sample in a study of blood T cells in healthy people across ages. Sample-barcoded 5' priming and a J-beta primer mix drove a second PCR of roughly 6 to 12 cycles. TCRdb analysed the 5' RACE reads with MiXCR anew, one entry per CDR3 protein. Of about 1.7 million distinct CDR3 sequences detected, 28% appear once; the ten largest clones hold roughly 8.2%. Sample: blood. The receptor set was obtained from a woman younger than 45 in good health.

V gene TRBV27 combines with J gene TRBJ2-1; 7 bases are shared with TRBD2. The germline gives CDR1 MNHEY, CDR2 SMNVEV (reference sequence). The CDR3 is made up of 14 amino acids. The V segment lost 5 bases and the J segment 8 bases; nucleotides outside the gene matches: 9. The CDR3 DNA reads TGTGCCAGCAGTGTGCGGGGGTGGACGGATGAGCAGTTCTTC. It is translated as CASSVRGWTDEQFF.

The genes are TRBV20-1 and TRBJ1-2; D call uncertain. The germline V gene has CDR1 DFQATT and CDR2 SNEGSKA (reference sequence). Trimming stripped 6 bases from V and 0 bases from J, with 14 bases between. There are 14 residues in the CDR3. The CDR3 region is CSARPLTANYGYTF. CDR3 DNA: TGCAGTGCGAGACCACTCACAGCTAACTATGGCTACACCTTC.

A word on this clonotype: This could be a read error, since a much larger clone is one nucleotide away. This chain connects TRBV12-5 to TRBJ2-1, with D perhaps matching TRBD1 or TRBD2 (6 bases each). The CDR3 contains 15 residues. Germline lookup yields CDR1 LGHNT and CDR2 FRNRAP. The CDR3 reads CVSGPTRGAANEQFF. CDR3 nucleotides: TGTGTTAGTGGACCGACGAGGGGGGCGGCGAATGAGCAGTTCTTC.

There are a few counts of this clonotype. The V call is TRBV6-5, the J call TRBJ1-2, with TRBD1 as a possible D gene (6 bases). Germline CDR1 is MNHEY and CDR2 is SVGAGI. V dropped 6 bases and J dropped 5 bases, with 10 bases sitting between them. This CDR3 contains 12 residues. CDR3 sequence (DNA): TGTGCCAGCAGGGGGGACACGTATGGCTACACCTTC. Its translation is CASRGDTYGYTF.

DNA of the CDR3: TGTGCCAGCAGCGTAAATCTTCGTGGGCACTCTGGAAACACCATATATTTT. As protein: CASSVNLRGHSGNTIYF. V and J are TRBV9 and TRBJ1-3; D is unclear. The CDR3 totals 17 residues. Germline V gene lookup returns CDR1 SGDLS and CDR2 YYNGEE. The V end lost 1 base, the J end lost 0 bases, and 14 bases lay between the germline ends.

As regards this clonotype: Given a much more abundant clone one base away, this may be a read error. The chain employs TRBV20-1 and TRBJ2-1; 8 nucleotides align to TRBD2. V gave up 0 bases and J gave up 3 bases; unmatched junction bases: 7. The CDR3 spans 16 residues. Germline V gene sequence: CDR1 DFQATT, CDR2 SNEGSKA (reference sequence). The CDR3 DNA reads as TGCAGTGCTAGAGAACGAGTTAGCGGGATCTACAATGAGCAGTTCTTC. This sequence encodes CSARERVSGIYNEQFF.

The CDR3 loop reads CTSSLATGTGGYEQYF. CDR3 sequence (DNA): TGTACCAGCAGCTTAGCGACCGGGACAGGGGGATACGAGCAGTACTTC. The rearrangement links TRBV7-2 to TRBJ2-4, with TRBD1 identical over 11 bases. The DNA matches TRBJ2-7 better at its end, which makes the J call doubtful. This CDR3 has 16 residues. Germline lookup yields CDR1 SGHTA and CDR2 FQGNSA.

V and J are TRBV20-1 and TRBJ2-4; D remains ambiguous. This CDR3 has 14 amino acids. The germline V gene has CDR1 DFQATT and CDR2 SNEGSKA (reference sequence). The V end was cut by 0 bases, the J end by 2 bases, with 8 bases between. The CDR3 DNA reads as TGCAGTGCTAGAGATGACCTAACCAAAAACATTCAGTACTTC. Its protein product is CSARDDLTKNIQYF.